This T cell receptor (beta chain) came from a study of Ad26.COV2.S vaccination and SARS-CoV-2 variants. In the study overall: In the study, Ad26.COV2.S was injected intramuscularly once, or twice 56 days apart.

Overall study findings and caveats: The study found higher spike-specific TCR breadth in vaccine than placebo recipients. Total T cell responses may have been underestimated by the TCR breadth and depth analyses.

A word on this clone: Its antigen is unidentified. This CDR3 is also generated by other DNA sequences in the sample.

The CDR3 has 11 residues. The ends were cut back, 1 base at V and 4 bases at J, with 1 base in the middle. Germline-derived CDR1 and CDR2 are SEHNR and FQNEAQ (reference sequence). The repertoire was sequenced with immunoSEQ multiplex PCR; TCRdb's copy has only in-frame clones and lacks some. The sample shows 400,000 to 500,000 clones, roughly 90% of them seen only once. Specified treatment: 15 to 20 received Ad26.COV2.S at low or high dose, single or two shots; roughly 5 received placebo; per-sample allocation not given. Specimen acquisition occurred on day 63 following the initial vaccine or placebo injection. The donor was a Boston adult aged 18-55 years.

This TCR was sampled from a person aged 18-60 years who received the Ad26.COV2.S COVID-19 vaccine or a placebo. The chain has TRBV7-9 and TRBJ1-1; no firm D call. Sequenced material: peripheral blood, taken in a trial of Ad26.COV2.S vaccine versus placebo. The CDR3 spells CASSLGTEAFF. The CDR3 DNA reads as TGTGCCAGCAGCTTAGGCACTGAAGCTTTCTTT.